This entry is about one TCR beta chain. The sample carries other DNA sequences with the same CDR3. This sample was included in a study of blood T cell repertoires in COVID-19. About the study: Both acute and convalescent COVID-19 samples were obtained from the United States, Italy and Spain.

Seattle-derived patients entered the study during active infection and were followed longitudinally. In the original analysis: Cell counts per sample came from amplifying reference gene primers. Only in-frame clones appear in the TCRdb table, and some are missing; sequencing was by immunoSEQ multiplex PCR. The V and J calls and clone size were taken over from that table, and D and trimming were inferred from the DNA. Of 250,000 to 300,000 clones in the sample, 88% were seen once. Sequenced material: peripheral blood. This receptor was identified in a woman in her 70s with COVID-19, enrolled during active disease.

DNA of the CDR3: TGTGCCAGCAGCGTAGGAGGGAGAGGTGGCTACACCTTC. This sequence encodes CASSVGGRGGYTF. The V gene is TRBV9, the J gene TRBJ1-2; D not certain. CDR1 and CDR2 from the germline V gene are SGDLS and YYNGEE. Trimming took 0 bases from V and 7 from J, leaving 10 bases between them. The CDR3 covers 13 residues.